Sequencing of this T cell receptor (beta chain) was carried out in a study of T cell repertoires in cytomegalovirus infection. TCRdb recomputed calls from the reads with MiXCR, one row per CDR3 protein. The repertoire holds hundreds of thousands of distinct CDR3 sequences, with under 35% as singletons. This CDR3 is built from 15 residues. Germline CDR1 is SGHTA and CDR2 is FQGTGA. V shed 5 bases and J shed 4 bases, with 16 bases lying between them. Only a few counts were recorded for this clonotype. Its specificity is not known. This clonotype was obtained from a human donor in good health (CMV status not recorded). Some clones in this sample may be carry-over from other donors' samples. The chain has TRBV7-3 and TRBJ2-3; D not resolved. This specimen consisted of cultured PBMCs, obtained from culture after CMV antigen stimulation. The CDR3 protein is CASSTIASGADTQYF. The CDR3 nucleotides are TGTGCCAGCAGCACCATAGCATCCGGCGCAGATACGCAGTATTTT.